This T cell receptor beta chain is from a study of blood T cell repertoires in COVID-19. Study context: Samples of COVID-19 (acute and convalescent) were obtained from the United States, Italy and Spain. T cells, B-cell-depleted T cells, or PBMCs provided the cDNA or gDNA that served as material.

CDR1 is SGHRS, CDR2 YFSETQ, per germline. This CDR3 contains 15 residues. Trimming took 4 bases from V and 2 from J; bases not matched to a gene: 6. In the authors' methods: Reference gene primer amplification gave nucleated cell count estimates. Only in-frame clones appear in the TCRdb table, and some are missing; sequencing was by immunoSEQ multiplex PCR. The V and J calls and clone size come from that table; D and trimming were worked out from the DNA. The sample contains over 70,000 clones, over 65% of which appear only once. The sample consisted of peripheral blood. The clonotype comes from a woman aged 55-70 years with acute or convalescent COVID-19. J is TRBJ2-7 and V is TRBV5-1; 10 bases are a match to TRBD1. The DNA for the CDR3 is TGCGCCAGCAGCCGTGGGACAGGGGAGACCTACGAGCAGTACTTC. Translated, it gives CASSRGTGETYEQYF.